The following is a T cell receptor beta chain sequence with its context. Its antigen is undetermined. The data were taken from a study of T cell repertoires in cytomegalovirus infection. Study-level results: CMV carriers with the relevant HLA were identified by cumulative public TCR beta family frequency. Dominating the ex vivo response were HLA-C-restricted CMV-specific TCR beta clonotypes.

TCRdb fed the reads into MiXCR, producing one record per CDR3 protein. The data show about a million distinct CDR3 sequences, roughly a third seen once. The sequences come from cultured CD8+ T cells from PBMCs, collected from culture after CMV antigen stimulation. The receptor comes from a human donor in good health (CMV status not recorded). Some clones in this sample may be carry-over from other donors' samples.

The CDR3 spells CASTAYERDGYTF. The CDR3 DNA reads TGTGCCAGCACTGCTTACGAGAGGGATGGCTACACCTTC. The chain carries TRBV6-1 and TRBJ1-2; D gene uncertain. This CDR3 is 13 amino acids long. The V end was cut by 7 bases, the J end by 6 bases, with 15 bases between. The germline V gene has CDR1 MNHNS and CDR2 SASEGT.